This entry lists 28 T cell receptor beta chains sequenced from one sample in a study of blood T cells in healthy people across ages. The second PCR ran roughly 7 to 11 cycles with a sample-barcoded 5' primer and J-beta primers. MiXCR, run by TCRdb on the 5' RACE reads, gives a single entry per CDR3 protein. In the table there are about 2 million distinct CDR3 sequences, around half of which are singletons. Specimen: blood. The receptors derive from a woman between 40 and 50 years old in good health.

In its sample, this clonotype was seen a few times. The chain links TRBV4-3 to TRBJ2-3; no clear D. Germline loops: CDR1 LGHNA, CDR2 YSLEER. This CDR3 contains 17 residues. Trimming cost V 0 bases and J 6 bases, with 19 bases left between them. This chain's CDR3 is CASSQDKEPGLEDTQYF. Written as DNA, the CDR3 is TGCGCCAGCAGCCAAGATAAGGAACCAGGATTGGAGGATACGCAGTATTTT.

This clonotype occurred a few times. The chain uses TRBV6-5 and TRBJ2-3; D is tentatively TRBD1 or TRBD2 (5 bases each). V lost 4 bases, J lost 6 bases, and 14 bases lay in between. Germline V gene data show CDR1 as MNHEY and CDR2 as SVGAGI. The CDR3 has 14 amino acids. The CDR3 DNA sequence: TGTGCCAGCAGTTCCCGGGGCCCGCCGGATACGCAGTATTTT. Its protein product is CASSSRGPPDTQYF.

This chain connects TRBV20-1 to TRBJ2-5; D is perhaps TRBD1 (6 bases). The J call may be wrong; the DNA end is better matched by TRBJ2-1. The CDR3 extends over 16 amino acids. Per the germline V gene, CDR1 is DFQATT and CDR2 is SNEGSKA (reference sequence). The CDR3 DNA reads TGCAGTGCTAGAGTACTCAAACTGGACAGTTCCGAGACCCAGTTCTTC. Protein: CSARVLKLDSSETQFF.

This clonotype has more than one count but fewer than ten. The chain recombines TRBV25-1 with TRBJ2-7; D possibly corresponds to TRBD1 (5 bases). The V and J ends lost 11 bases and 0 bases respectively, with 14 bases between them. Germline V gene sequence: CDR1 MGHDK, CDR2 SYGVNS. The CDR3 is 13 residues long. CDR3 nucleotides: TGTGCCGGGGCTACAGGAACCTCCTACGAGCAGTACTTC. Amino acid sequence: CAGATGTSYEQYF.

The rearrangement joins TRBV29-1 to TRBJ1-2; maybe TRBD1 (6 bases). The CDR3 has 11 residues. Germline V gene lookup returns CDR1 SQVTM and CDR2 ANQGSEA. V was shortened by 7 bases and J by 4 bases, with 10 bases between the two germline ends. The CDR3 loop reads CSGRGGYGYTF. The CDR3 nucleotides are TGCAGCGGCAGGGGTGGCTATGGCTACACCTTC.

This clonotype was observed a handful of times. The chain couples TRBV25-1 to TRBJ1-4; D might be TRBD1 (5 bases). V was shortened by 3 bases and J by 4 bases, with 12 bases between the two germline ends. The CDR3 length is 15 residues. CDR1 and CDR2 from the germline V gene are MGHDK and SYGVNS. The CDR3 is CASSEGGTGNEKLFF. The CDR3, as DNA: TGTGCCAGCAGTGAGGGTGGGACCGGTAATGAAAAACTGTTTTTT. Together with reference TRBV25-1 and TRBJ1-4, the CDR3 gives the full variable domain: EADIYQTPRYLVIGTGKKITLECSQTMGHDKMYWYQQDPGMELHLIHYSYGVNSTEKGDLSSESTVSRIRTEHFPLTLESARPSHTSQYLCASSEGGTGNEKLFFGSGTQLSVL.

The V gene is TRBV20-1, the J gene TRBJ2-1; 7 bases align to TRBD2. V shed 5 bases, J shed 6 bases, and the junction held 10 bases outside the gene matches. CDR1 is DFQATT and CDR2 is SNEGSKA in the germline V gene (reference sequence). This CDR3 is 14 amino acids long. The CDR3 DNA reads TGCAGTGCTCAAGGGCGGGAGCGTTTCAATGAGCAGTTCTTC. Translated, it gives CSAQGRERFNEQFF.

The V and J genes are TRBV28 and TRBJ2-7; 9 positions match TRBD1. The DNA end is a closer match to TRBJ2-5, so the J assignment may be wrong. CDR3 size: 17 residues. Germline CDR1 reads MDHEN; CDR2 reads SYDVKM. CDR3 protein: CASSPPYRGPLSETQYF. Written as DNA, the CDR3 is TGTGCCAGCAGTCCCCCGTACAGGGGGCCGCTCTCGGAGACCCAGTACTTC.

CDR3 loop: CASSPGTLIYGYTF. In DNA form, the CDR3 reads TGTGCCAGCAGTCCGGGGACACTTATCTATGGCTACACCTTC. V usage is TRBV27 and J usage is TRBJ1-2; perhaps TRBD1 as D (6 bases). Trimming removed 5 bases at V and 4 bases at J, with 14 bases between. This CDR3 region has 14 residues. CDR1 and CDR2 from the germline V gene are MNHEY and SMNVEV (reference sequence).

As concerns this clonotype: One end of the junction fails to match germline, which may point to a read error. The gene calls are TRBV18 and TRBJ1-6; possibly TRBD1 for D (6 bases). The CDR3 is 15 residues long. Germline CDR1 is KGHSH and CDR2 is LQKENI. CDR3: CASSSGVSYNSPLHF. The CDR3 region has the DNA TGTGCCAGCTCATCAGGGGTCTCCTATAATTCGCCCCTCCACTTT.

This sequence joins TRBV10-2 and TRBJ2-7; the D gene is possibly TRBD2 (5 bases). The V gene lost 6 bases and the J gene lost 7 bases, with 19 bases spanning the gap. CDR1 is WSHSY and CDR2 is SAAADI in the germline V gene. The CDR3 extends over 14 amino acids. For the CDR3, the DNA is TGCGCCAGCAGAACAGCCGGAGGCCAAAATGAGCAGTACTTC. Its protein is CASRTAGGQNEQYF.

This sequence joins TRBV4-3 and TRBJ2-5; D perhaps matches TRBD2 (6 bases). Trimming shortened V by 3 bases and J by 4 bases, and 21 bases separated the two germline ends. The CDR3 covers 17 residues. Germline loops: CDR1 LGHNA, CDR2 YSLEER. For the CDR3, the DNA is TGCGCCAGCAGCCAGGGAGGTTGGGGGACCTACGGAGAGACCCAGTACTTC. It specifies CASSQGGWGTYGETQYF.

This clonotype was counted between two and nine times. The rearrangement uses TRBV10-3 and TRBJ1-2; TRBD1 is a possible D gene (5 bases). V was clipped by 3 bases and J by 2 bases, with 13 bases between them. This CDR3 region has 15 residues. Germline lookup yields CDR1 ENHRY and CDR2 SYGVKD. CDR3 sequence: CAISERDPANYGYTF. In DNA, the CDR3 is TGTGCCATCAGTGAAAGGGACCCGGCGAACTATGGCTACACCTTC.

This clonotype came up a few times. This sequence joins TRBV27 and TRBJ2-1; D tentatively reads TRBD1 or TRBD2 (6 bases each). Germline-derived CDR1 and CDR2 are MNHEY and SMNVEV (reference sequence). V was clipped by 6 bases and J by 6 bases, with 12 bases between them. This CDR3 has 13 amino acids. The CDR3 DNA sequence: TGTGCCAGCAGCATGGGGGGCGGCAATGAGCAGTTCTTC. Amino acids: CASSMGGGNEQFF.

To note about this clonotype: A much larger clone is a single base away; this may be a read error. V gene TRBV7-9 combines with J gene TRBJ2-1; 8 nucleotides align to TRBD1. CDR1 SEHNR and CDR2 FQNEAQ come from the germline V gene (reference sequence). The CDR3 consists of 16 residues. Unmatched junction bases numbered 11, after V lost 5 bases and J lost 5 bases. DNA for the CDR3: TGTGCCAGCAGCGACACTGAGACAGGGGCTCACAATGAGCAGTTCTTC. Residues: CASSDTETGAHNEQFF.

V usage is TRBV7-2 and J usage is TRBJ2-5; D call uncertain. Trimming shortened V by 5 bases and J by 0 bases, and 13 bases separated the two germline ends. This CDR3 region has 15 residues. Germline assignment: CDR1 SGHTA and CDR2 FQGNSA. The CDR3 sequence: CASSRPMGDQETQYF. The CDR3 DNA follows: TGTGCCAGCAGCCGCCCGATGGGCGACCAAGAGACCCAGTACTTC. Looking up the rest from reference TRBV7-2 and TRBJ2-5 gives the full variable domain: GAGVSQSPSNKVTEKGKDVELRCDPISGHTALYWYRQSLGQGLEFLIYFQGNSAPDKSGLPSDRFSAERTGGSVSTLTIQRTQQEDSAVYLCASSRPMGDQETQYFGPGTRLLVL.

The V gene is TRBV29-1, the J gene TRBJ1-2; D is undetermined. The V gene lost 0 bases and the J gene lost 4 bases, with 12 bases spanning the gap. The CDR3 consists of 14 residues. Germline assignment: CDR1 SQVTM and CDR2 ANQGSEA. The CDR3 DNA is TGCAGCGTTGAAGATCGGGAAGGAGTCTATGGCTACACCTTC. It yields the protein CSVEDREGVYGYTF.

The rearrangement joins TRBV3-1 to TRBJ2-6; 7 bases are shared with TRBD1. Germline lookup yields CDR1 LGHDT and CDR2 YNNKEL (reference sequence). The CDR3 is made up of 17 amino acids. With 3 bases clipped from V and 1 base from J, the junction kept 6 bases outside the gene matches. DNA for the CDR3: TGTGCCAGCAGCCATGGGACAGCTCAGTCTGGGGCCAACGTCCTGACTTTC. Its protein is CASSHGTAQSGANVLTF.

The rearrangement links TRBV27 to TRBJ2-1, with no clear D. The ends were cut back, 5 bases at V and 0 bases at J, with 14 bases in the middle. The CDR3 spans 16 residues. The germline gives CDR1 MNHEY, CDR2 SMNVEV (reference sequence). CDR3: CASSPWARSSYNEQFF. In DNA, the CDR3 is TGTGCCAGCAGTCCCTGGGCCCGAAGCTCCTACAATGAGCAGTTCTTC.

The CDR3 coding sequence is TGCAGCGTTGAGGCCACGGGGTCGGCACCTAGCTATGGCTACACCTTC. Its translation: CSVEATGSAPSYGYTF. J is TRBJ1-2 and V is TRBV29-1; D is ambiguous. Germline V CDR1 and CDR2: SQVTM, ANQGSEA. This CDR3 spans 16 amino acids. V dropped 3 bases and J dropped 4 bases, with 21 bases sitting between them.

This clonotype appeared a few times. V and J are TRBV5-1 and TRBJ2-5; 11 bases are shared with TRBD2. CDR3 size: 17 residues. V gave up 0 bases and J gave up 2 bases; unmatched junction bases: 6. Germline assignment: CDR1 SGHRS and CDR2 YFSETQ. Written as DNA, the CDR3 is TGCGCCAGCAGCTTGGACCTAGCGGGGGGTACTCAAGAGACCCAGTACTTC. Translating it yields CASSLDLAGGTQETQYF.

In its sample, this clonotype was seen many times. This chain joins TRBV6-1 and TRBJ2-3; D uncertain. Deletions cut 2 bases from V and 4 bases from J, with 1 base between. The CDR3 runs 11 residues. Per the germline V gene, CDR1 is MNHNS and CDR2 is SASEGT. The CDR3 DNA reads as TGTGCCAGCAGTGAACCAGATACGCAGTATTTT. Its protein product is CASSEPDTQYF.

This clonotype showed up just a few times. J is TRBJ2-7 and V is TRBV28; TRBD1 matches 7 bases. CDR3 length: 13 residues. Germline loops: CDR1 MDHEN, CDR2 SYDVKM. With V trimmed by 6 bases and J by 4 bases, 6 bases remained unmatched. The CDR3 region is CASSRQGFYEQYF. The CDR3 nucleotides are TGTGCCAGCAGCCGACAGGGATTTTACGAGCAGTACTTC.

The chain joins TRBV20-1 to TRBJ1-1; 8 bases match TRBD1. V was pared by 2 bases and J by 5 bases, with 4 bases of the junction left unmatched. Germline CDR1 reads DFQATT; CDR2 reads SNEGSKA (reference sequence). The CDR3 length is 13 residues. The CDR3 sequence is CSARRTGRTEAFF. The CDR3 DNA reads TGCAGTGCTAGACGGACAGGGAGGACTGAAGCTTTCTTT.

The CDR3 DNA sequence: TGTGCCAGCAGCCCGGGACAGCCCAGCTCCTATAATTCACCCCTCCACTTT. Translated, it gives CASSPGQPSSYNSPLHF. The chain employs TRBV7-2 and TRBJ1-6; 7 bases fit TRBD1. Per germline, CDR1 SGHTA and CDR2 FQGNSA. The CDR3 runs to 17 residues. The V and J ends lost 5 bases and 0 bases, in that order; junction bases with no gene match: 7.

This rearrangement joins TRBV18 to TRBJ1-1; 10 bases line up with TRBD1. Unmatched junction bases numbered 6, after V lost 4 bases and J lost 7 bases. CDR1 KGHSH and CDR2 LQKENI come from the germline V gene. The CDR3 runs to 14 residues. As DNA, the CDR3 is TGTGCCAGCTCACGTGTGGGACAGGGGATTGAAGCTTTCTTT. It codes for CASSRVGQGIEAFF.

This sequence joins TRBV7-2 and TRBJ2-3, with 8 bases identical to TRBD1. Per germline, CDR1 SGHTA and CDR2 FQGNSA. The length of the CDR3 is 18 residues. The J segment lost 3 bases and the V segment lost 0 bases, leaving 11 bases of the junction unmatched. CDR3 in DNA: TGTGCCAGCAGCTTAGCAATTCAGGCAGGGGGCAAGACAGATACGCAGTATTTT. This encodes CASSLAIQAGGKTDTQYF.

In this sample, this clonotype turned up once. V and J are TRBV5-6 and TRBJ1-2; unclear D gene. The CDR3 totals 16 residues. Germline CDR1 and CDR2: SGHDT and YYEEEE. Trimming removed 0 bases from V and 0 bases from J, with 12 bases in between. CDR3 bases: TGTGCCAGCAGCTTGGAGGGTATTAGATCTAACTATGGCTACACCTTC. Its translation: CASSLEGIRSNYGYTF. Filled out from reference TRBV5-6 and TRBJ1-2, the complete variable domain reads DAGVTQSPTHLIKTRGQQVTLRCSPKSGHDTVSWYQQALGQGPQFIFQYYEEEERQRGNFPDRFSGHQFPNYSSELNVNALLLGDSALYLCASSLEGIRSNYGYTFGSGTRLTVV.